The rows below give T cell receptor beta chains drawn from one sample of a study of OX40 agonist ivuxolimab in advanced cancers. Clones were sequenced by immunoSEQ multiplex PCR, and TCRdb holds only the in-frame ones, with some missing. The table lists roughly 70,000 clones, 70% to 90% of them singletons, with roughly 8% in the top ten. The source material was CD4+ or CD8+ T cells sorted from blood, sampled in a trial of the OX40 agonist ivuxolimab. These receptors all stem from an adult with an advanced solid tumor such as melanoma, head and neck, liver or kidney cancer. Each CDR3 is given with its conserved first and last residue. Fields, in order: J gene, V gene, D gene, CDR3 protein, CDR3 DNA. A D gene is named only where the DNA matches it firmly.

TRBJ2-3	TRBV5-4	.	CASSLRLATDTQYF	TGTGCCAGCAGCCTACGGTTGGCCACAGATACGCAGTATTTT
TRBJ1-5	TRBV19	.	CASTRGNQPQHF	TGTGCCAGTACAAGAGGGAATCAGCCCCAGCATTTT
TRBJ2-1	TRBV5-1	.	CASSSPGQNNEQFF	TGCGCCAGCAGCTCCCCGGGACAAAACAATGAGCAGTTCTTC
TRBJ2-1	TRBV4-3	TRBD2	CASSQRGGGYNEQFF	TGCGCCAGCAGCCAAAGGGGCGGGGGTTACAATGAGCAGTTCTTC
TRBJ1-5	TRBV5-5	.	CASSLLYFGGNQPQHF	.
TRBJ1-4	TRBV7-9	.	CASSRLGSLEKLFF	TGTGCCAGCAGCCGACTCGGATCCCTTGAAAAACTGTTTTTT
TRBJ2-5	TRBV5-1	.	CASSSDGLVTQYF	TGCGCCAGCAGCTCGGACGGATTGGTGACCCAGTACTTC
TRBJ1-5	TRBV6-1	TRBD1	CASVGTGGDQPQHF	TGTGCCAGCGTAGGGACAGGGGGGGATCAGCCCCAGCATTTT
TRBJ1-2	TRBV28	.	CASSDPLGATGYTF	TGTGCCAGCAGTGACCCTCTTGGCGCAACTGGCTACACCTTC
TRBJ2-7	TRBV11-3	TRBD1	CASSFDRAYEQYF	TGTGCCAGCAGCTTTGACAGGGCCTACGAGCAGTACTTC
TRBJ1-1	TRBV7-6	.	CASNDGGTEAFF	TGTGCCAGCAACGACGGGGGTACTGAAGCTTTCTTT